Below are 22 T cell receptor beta chains sequenced from a single sample in a study of shared clonotypes between healthy human individuals. Some clones are missing from TCRdb's copy, which holds only in-frame ones; the method was immunoSEQ multiplex PCR. The table lists more than 2 million clones, over 85% of them singletons. Naive CD8 cells, CD45RO-negative and positively selected for CCR7, excluded terminally differentiated effector memory CD45RA+ cells. Sequencing was carried out using naive CD8+ T cells sorted from blood. The receptors were gathered from a man aged 18 to 35 in good health.

The genes are TRBV28 and TRBJ1-4; D gene unclear. The CDR3 contains 15 residues. V gave up 4 bases and J gave up 2 bases, with 11 bases separating them. In germline, CDR1 is MDHEN, CDR2 SYDVKM. CDR3 amino acids: CASSSLRETNEKLFF. Here the CDR3 DNA reads TGTGCCAGCAGTTCCTTAAGGGAGACTAATGAAAAACTGTTTTTT.

The chain combines TRBV27 with TRBJ2-5; D ambiguous. V was shortened by 5 bases and J by 0 bases, with 10 bases between the two germline ends. The CDR3 length is 14 residues. Germline values: CDR1 MNHEY, CDR2 SMNVEV (reference sequence). The CDR3: CASSLAGYQETQYF. The CDR3 DNA reads as TGTGCCAGCAGTCTCGCTGGCTACCAAGAGACCCAGTACTTC.

The rearrangement uses TRBV30 and TRBJ2-7; 8 bases align to TRBD2. V was pared by 4 bases and J by 2 bases, with 7 bases of the junction left unmatched. From germline, CDR1 is GTSNPN and CDR2 SVGIG (reference sequence). The CDR3 contains 14 residues. The DNA of the CDR3 is TGTGCCTGGAACCGGGGGGGGGTGCCCTACGAGCAGTACTTC. Encoded protein: CAWNRGGVPYEQYF.

The chain links TRBV7-9 to TRBJ2-1; TRBD2 aligns across 13 bases. CDR3 length: 15 residues. Germline-derived CDR1 and CDR2 are SEHNR and FQNEAQ (reference sequence). V trimming: 3 bases; J trimming: 9 bases; junction bases outside the gene matches: 5. CDR3 DNA sequence: TGTGCCAGCAGCTTGGGGACTAGCGGGATCAGTGAGCAGTTCTTC. Protein sequence: CASSLGTSGISEQFF.

The chain uses TRBV28 and TRBJ1-4; D gene uncertain. V lost 6 bases and J 4 bases, leaving 15 bases between the germline ends. CDR3 size: 15 residues. The V gene's germline CDR1 is MDHEN and CDR2 SYDVKM. CDR3 amino acids: CASRSEWNLNEKLFF. CDR3 sequence (DNA): TGTGCCAGCAGGTCCGAATGGAATCTTAATGAAAAACTGTTTTTT.

This chain links TRBV6-1 with TRBJ2-5; 7 bases align to TRBD1. V lost 6 bases to trimming and J lost 11 bases; unmatched junction nucleotides: 12. Germline assignment: CDR1 MNHNS and CDR2 SASEGT. The CDR3 covers 13 residues. In nucleotides, the CDR3 is TGTGCCAGCAGGCCGGGACAGCTCTGGGAGCAGTACTTC. It encodes CASRPGQLWEQYF.

There are a few counts of this clone. The rearrangement uses TRBV5-8 and TRBJ1-2, with TRBD1 matching over 9 bases. After removal of 4 bases from V and 8 bases from J, the junction contained 9 bases not matched to a gene. Germline V CDR1 and CDR2: SGHTS, YDEGEE. This CDR3 has 14 amino acids. The CDR3 bases are TGTGCCAGCAGCCCGGGACAGGGACGAGAAGGCTACACCTTC. As protein: CASSPGQGREGYTF.

Turning to this clone: The identical CDR3 is also encoded by other nucleotide sequences in the sample. The chain links TRBV9 to TRBJ2-3; perhaps TRBD2 as D (7 bases). This CDR3 region has 16 residues. Between the trimmed V and J ends, which lost 0 bases and 1 base, there was a span of 12 bases. Germline V CDR1 and CDR2: SGDLS, YYNGEE. The CDR3 bases are TGTGCCAGCAGCGTAGGAGGGGGGGGCGGCACAGATACGCAGTATTTT. This sequence encodes CASSVGGGGGTDTQYF.

Concerning this clone itself: Distinct nucleotide sequences in the sample also encode this CDR3. The rearrangement joins TRBV19 to TRBJ2-7; 9 nucleotides agree with TRBD1. CDR3 length: 14 amino acids. CDR1 LNHDA and CDR2 SQIVND come from the germline V gene (reference sequence). V dropped 1 base and J dropped 2; count of bases not matched to a gene: 0. CDR3 nucleotide sequence: TGTGCCAGTAGTATAGGGACAGGGGCCTACGAGCAGTACTTC. Its translation: CASSIGTGAYEQYF.

The V and J genes are TRBV14 and TRBJ1-4, with D maybe TRBD1 (6 bases). The CDR3 totals 15 residues. V was cut by 2 bases and J by 7 bases, with 14 bases left in between. Germline assignment: CDR1 SGHDN and CDR2 FVKESK. The CDR3 DNA sequence: TGTGCCAGCAGCCAATACCCGGGACAACTTGAAAAACTGTTTTTT. Translation gives CASSQYPGQLEKLFF.

About this clone: Other DNA sequences of this sample code for an identical CDR3. V usage is TRBV9 and J usage is TRBJ2-7, with TRBD1 identical over 7 bases. The CDR3 consists of 13 residues. After removal of 4 bases from V and 3 bases from J, the junction contained 4 bases not matched to a gene. Germline V gene lookup returns CDR1 SGDLS and CDR2 YYNGEE. The CDR3 spells CASSTAGGYEQYF. The CDR3 bases are TGTGCCAGCAGCACGGCAGGGGGCTACGAGCAGTACTTC.

The gene calls are TRBV7-2 and TRBJ2-7; TRBD2 aligns across 8 bases. The V gene end was trimmed by 0 bases and the J gene end by 3 bases; junction bases not matched to a gene: 10. Germline V gene lookup returns CDR1 SGHTA and CDR2 FQGNSA. CDR3 length: 17 amino acids. The CDR3 protein is CASSLASRQRGNYEQYF. CDR3 coding DNA: TGTGCCAGCAGCTTAGCTTCCCGACAGCGGGGGAACTACGAGCAGTACTTC.

The chain combines TRBV5-4 with TRBJ2-7; 7 nucleotides line up with TRBD1. The CDR3 covers 16 residues. CDR1 and CDR2 from the germline V gene are SGHNT and YYREEE (reference sequence). J lost 2 bases, V lost 3 bases, and 11 bases had no gene match. CDR3 protein: CASSSLDNRGPYEQYF. In DNA, the CDR3 is TGTGCCAGCAGCTCGCTCGATAACAGGGGCCCCTACGAGCAGTACTTC. Full variable domain (missing parts from reference TRBV5-4 and TRBJ2-7): ETGVTQSPTHLIKTRGQQVTLRCSSQSGHNTVSWYQQALGQGPQFIFQYYREEENGRGNFPPRFSGLQFPNYSSELNVNALELDDSALYLCASSSLDNRGPYEQYFGPGTRLTVT.

The V and J genes are TRBV23-1 and TRBJ2-7; D is ambiguous. TRBV23-1 is marked as an open reading frame, function uncertain. The CDR3 extends over 13 amino acids. The V end was cut by 3 bases, the J end by 0 bases, with 6 bases between. The CDR3 loop is CASSHLGSYEQYF. CDR3 in DNA: TGCGCCAGCAGTCACCTGGGCTCCTACGAGCAGTACTTC.

This chain connects TRBV27 to TRBJ1-2; perhaps TRBD1 as D (6 bases). V lost 5 bases to trimming and J lost 0 bases, with 16 bases between them. From germline, CDR1 is MNHEY and CDR2 SMNVEV (reference sequence). The CDR3 has 16 amino acids. CDR3 sequence (DNA): TGTGCCAGCAGTCCCTACGCAGGGGAAGCTAACTATGGCTACACCTTC. Encoded protein: CASSPYAGEANYGYTF.

The V call is TRBV6-5, the J call TRBJ1-1; D not certain. Germline assignment: CDR1 MNHEY and CDR2 SVGAGI. The CDR3 consists of 12 residues. V was pared by 0 bases and J by 9 bases, with 8 bases between. CDR3 coding DNA: TGTGCCAGCAGTTACTCAGGTTTCAAAGCTTTCTTT. This translates into CASSYSGFKAFF.

The chain carries TRBV27 and TRBJ2-3, with 8 bases identical to TRBD1. The germline V gene encodes CDR1 MNHEY and CDR2 SMNVEV (reference sequence). The V gene end was trimmed by 8 bases and the J gene end by 4 bases; junction bases not matched to a gene: 11. The CDR3 is 15 amino acids. The CDR3: CASGKDRVGADTQYF. Here the CDR3 DNA reads TGTGCCAGCGGAAAGGACAGGGTAGGGGCAGATACGCAGTATTTT.

In this sample, this clone turned up once. The CDR3 DNA reads as TGTGCCAGCAGTTTGACAGGGGGCGGAGGCGAGCAGTACTTC. Translation: CASSLTGGGGEQYF. This chain connects TRBV6-5 to TRBJ2-7, with 10 bases matching TRBD1. The CDR3 spans 14 residues. Germline V lookup: CDR1 MNHEY, CDR2 SVGAGI. V lost 4 bases and J lost 6; bases outside the gene matches: 6.

This clone was detected only once. This sequence joins TRBV30 and TRBJ2-3; possible D gene TRBD2, 6 bases. Germline V gene lookup returns CDR1 GTSNPN and CDR2 SVGIG (reference sequence). Trimming shortened V by 3 bases and J by 3 bases, and 19 bases separated the two germline ends. This CDR3 is 16 amino acids long. The CDR3 spells CAWSAGGYPPTDTQYF. In DNA, the CDR3 is TGTGCCTGGAGCGCTGGGGGGTATCCTCCTACAGATACGCAGTATTTT. Based on the CDR3 plus reference TRBV30 and TRBJ2-3, the full variable domain is SQTIHQWPATLVQPVGSPLSLECTVEGTSNPNLYWYRQAAGRGLQLLFYSVGIGQISSEVPQNLSASRPQDRQFILSSKKLLLSDSGFYLCAWSAGGYPPTDTQYFGPGTRLTVL.

The CDR3: CASSHLAGGLTDTQYF. The CDR3 region has the DNA TGTGCCAGCAGCCATTTAGCGGGAGGGCTCACAGATACGCAGTATTTT. The V call is TRBV7-9, the J call TRBJ2-3, with 11 bases identical to TRBD2. CDR1 and CDR2 (germline): SEHNR, FQNEAQ (reference sequence). The CDR3 has 16 residues. V trimming: 5 bases; J trimming: 2 bases; junction bases outside the gene matches: 6.

This clone appeared a single time. This rearrangement joins TRBV2 to TRBJ2-3; 13 positions match TRBD2. Per germline, CDR1 SNHLY and CDR2 FYNNEI. The CDR3 sequence is 14 residues long. V shed 7 bases and J 9 bases; nucleotides not matched to a gene: 7. The CDR3 spells CASIGLAGAGTQYF. CDR3 nucleotides: TGTGCCAGCATCGGACTAGCGGGAGCAGGGACGCAGTATTTT. The full variable domain, its missing parts supplied by reference TRBV2 and TRBJ2-3, is EPEVTQTPSHQVTQMGQEVILRCVPISNHLYFYWYRQILGQKVEFLVSFYNNEISEKSEIFDDQFSVERPDGSNFTLKIRSTKLEDSAMYFCASIGLAGAGTQYFGPGTRLTVL.

This rearrangement joins TRBV27 to TRBJ2-3, with D perhaps TRBD1 or TRBD2 (6 bases each). Between the trimmed V and J ends, which lost 3 bases and 2 bases, there was a span of 24 bases. Germline lookup yields CDR1 MNHEY and CDR2 SMNVEV (reference sequence). This CDR3 has 19 residues. CDR3 amino acids: CASSFLPALAGDFTDTQYF. The CDR3 DNA reads TGTGCCAGCAGTTTTCTACCGGCTTTGGCAGGGGACTTCACAGATACGCAGTATTTT.